These T cell receptor beta chains were read from a single sample in a study of radiotherapy plus CTLA-4 blockade in lung cancer. Generated by immunoSEQ multiplex PCR, the TCRdb table keeps only in-frame clones and is missing some. The table includes more than 95,000 clones, 75% to 80% detected once. The material was peripheral blood, obtained from a patient treated with radiotherapy plus ipilimumab. These receptors originate from a human donor with non-small cell lung cancer who had a partial response to radiotherapy plus ipilimumab. CDR3s include the opening cysteine and the closing phenylalanine or tryptophan. Each record gives: clone size, V gene, CDR3 protein. Size is stated for part of the rows, as once, few or many counts, or as a class when the clone is expanded.

. TRBV28 CASSPPGFKMGRNTEAFF
. TRBV5-4 CASSPGTNRGETQYF
. TRBV28 CASSFGGYSNQPQHF
once TRBV21-1 CASSKVLAGGPREQFF
. TRBV27 CASTLTGNDRSYEQYF
few TRBV6-5 CASSQREGDTQYF
. TRBV7-2 CASSPAGLGFYEQYF
. TRBV28 CASSFTDGYTF
. TRBV5-1 CASSLSLGGTDTQYF
. TRBV6-1 CASSEARADRRQPQHF
. TRBV2 CASSEAVRGLANEQFF
. TRBV6-5 CASSYSVTSNTEAFF
. TRBV7-9 CASSLELERTQYF
. TRBV5-4 CASSTRLRDTEAFF
medium-sized TRBV19 CASSPDLYEQYF
. TRBV7-2 CASSLDRADTQYF
. TRBV11-2 CASSSTSGQYYEQYF
. TRBV11-2 CASSVGTSGSRYNEQFF
. TRBV5-1 CASSLQENYGYTF
. TRBV7-9 CASSLDGRMETQYF
. TRBV11-2 CASRSRPTEAFF
. TRBV30 CAWSVGFPGDEKLFF
. TRBV2 CASRRGGGYGYTF
. TRBV7-2 CASSFQESYEQYF
few TRBV4-3 CASSQGGGDTEAFF
. TRBV14 CASSQALGQGLRTQYF
. TRBV7-9 CASSLGTGVSSEQYF
. TRBV19 CASSSREISNEQFF
. TRBV9 CASSVAGNSYNEQFF
. TRBV5-1 CASSPSSYEQYF
. TRBV6-4 CASSPGQGSEQFF
. TRBV7-9 CASSLGISVGVHMNTEAFF
. TRBV6-1 CASRLGLAGDNEQFF
few TRBV28 CAISPGGGNTEAFF
. TRBV7-2 CASSTSGTGGDGYTF
. TRBV4-1 CASSPFGTSGRRNEQFF
few TRBV7-7 CASSRGTGGSLEQFF
. TRBV6-1 CASSGRWTNEKLFF
. TRBV11-1 CASSPSGGANYGYTF
. TRBV29-1 CSVEYRDTIYF
once TRBV5-1 CASSLAGGRIGELFF
. TRBV7-2 CASSSQIATNEKLFF
. TRBV4-2 CASSQVESRGDTQYF
. TRBV19 CASQNRQLNTEAFF
. TRBV28 CASLGRGTEAFF
. TRBV27 CASSSYRGLFVNEKLFF